This entry describes one TCR beta chain. Its antigen is not identified. This sample is part of a study of T cells in tumors after PD-1 blockade. Broader study findings: Clonal replacement was seen across treatment, not between pre-treatment samples.

TCRdb keeps only in-frame clones here, not all; method: immunoSEQ multiplex PCR. This table has over 2,000 clones, 65% to 70% appearing once. Germline V lookup: CDR1 MDHEN, CDR2 SYDVKM. Trimming took 6 bases from V and 1 from J; bases not matched to a gene: 16. The length of the CDR3 is 20 residues. The material sequenced was tumor tissue, taken after anti-PD-1 treatment. This chain uses TRBV28 with TRBJ2-6; 9 nucleotides align to TRBD1. This clonotype was obtained from a human donor with basal cell carcinoma. CDR3 amino acids: CASSPWVSTGGLSGANVLTF. CDR3 sequence (DNA): TGTGCCAGCAGCCCCTGGGTAAGCACAGGGGGCTTATCTGGGGCCAACGTCCTGACTTTC.